Listed below are T cell receptor beta chains from one sample, sequenced in a study of blood T cell repertoires in COVID-19. Using immunoSEQ multiplex PCR, the repertoire was profiled, and TCRdb retains in-frame clones only, with some absent. The sample consists of hundreds of thousands of clones, 70% to 90% of them appearing once. The sample was peripheral blood. The origin of the receptors is a woman aged 45-65 years with active or convalescent COVID-19. The CDR3 runs from the conserved cysteine through the conserved F or W. D genes are given only for firm matches. Only part of the rows carry a size: once, few, many, or a class if the clone is expanded.

j_gene,d_gene,abundance,v_gene,CDR3nt,CDR3aa
TRBJ2-2,NA,once,TRBV10-3,TGTGCCATCAGTGAGGAAATAGCGGCCACCGGGGAGCTGTTTTTT,CAISEEIAATGELFF
TRBJ2-1,NA,NA,TRBV4-2,TGTGCCAGCACCACGTCGACGGGGTACAATGAGCAGTTCTTC,CASTTSTGYNEQFF
TRBJ1-5,NA,few,TRBV11-2,TGTGCCAGCAGCCGCGGCAGGGATCAGCCCCAGCATTTT,CASSRGRDQPQHF
TRBJ1-5,NA,NA,TRBV27,TGTGCCAGCAGTCTGCTCGGAGGTGGGCAGCCCCAGCATTTT,CASSLLGGGQPQHF
TRBJ1-1,TRBD1,NA,TRBV9,TGTGCCAGCCGGGGGACAGGCACTGAAGCTTTCTTT,CASRGTGTEAFF
TRBJ1-1,NA,once,TRBV5-1,TGCGCCAGCAGCGAAAGACAGGTCCAGAACACTGAAGCTTTCTTT,CASSERQVQNTEAFF
TRBJ2-7,NA,NA,TRBV5-5,TGTGCCAGCAGCGCGCGGGTCGGTTCGGGGTTCTTCTACGAGCAGTACTTC,CASSARVGSGFFYEQYF
TRBJ1-1,TRBD1,NA,TRBV5-4,TGTGCCAGCAGCGGGACGGGACAGGGAAGTACTGAAGCTTTCTTT,CASSGTGQGSTEAFF
TRBJ1-2,NA,NA,TRBV5-1,TGCGCCAGCAGCCCCCCGACAGGTGAGTACACCTTC,CASSPPTGEYTF
TRBJ2-3,NA,NA,TRBV15,TGTGCCACCAGCAGACTGGGAGGGGGAACAGATACGCAGTATTTT,CATSRLGGGTDTQYF
TRBJ2-5,TRBD2,NA,TRBV9,TGTGCCAGCAGCGTAGGGACTAGCGGGAAGATCCAAGAGACCCAGTACTTC,CASSVGTSGKIQETQYF
TRBJ1-4,TRBD1,NA,TRBV28,TGTGCCAGCAGTTCACAGGGGTTTGATGAAAAACTGTTTTTT,CASSSQGFDEKLFF
TRBJ1-5,NA,NA,TRBV19,TGTGCCAGTAGTATACAGGGGCGCAATCAGCCCCAGCATTTT,CASSIQGRNQPQHF
TRBJ1-1,NA,NA,TRBV7-2,TGTGCCAGCAGCTCACGACGGGAGAACACTGAAGCTTTCTTT,CASSSRRENTEAFF
TRBJ1-5,TRBD1,NA,TRBV29-1,TGCAGGGTGGACAGGAGAAAGTATAGCAATCAGCCCCAGCATTTT,CRVDRRKYSNQPQHF
TRBJ2-7,TRBD2,NA,TRBV6-5,TGTGCCAGCAGGACTAGCGGGGGCTACGAGCAGTACTTC,CASRTSGGYEQYF
TRBJ2-1,TRBD2,NA,TRBV24-1,TGTGCCACCAGTGATGTCGGACTAGCGGGAGGACGAGAGCAGTTCTTC,CATSDVGLAGGREQFF
TRBJ1-5,NA,NA,TRBV6-7,TGTGCCAGCAGTTACTCGAGTGAGGGTGGTGGGGGGGACCAGCCCCAGCATTTT,CASSYSSEGGGGDQPQHF
TRBJ2-2,NA,NA,TRBV27,TGTGCCACCCTAACCGGGGAGCTGTTTTTT,CATLTGELFF
TRBJ1-3,NA,NA,TRBV25-1,TGTGCCAGCAGTGAAGGCAAGACAAAAGGAAACACCATATATTTT,CASSEGKTKGNTIYF
TRBJ2-3,NA,NA,TRBV7-6,TGTGCCAGCAGCTTGGGCACCAGATCAGATACGCAGTATTTT,CASSLGTRSDTQYF
TRBJ2-7,NA,NA,TRBV13,TGTGCCAGCAGCTCCCGTTTCACGGAGCGAACCTACGAGCAGTACTTC,CASSSRFTERTYEQYF
TRBJ2-2,TRBD2,NA,TRBV9,TGTGCCAGCAGCTCCGGACTAGCGGGAGGGCCCGGGGAGCTGTTTTTT,CASSSGLAGGPGELFF
TRBJ2-1,NA,once,TRBV5-1,TGCGCCAGCAGCTTATCGGGAGTAGCCTACAATGAGCAGTTCTTC,CASSLSGVAYNEQFF
TRBJ1-5,TRBD1,NA,TRBV28,TGTGCCAGCAGTTTTCAAGGCAGAAGGGGGCCTAGCAATCAGCCCCAGCATTTT,CASSFQGRRGPSNQPQHF
TRBJ1-2,NA,NA,TRBV5-1,TGCGCCAGCAGCCAACGCACAGGAACTTATGGCTACACCTTC,CASSQRTGTYGYTF
TRBJ1-6,NA,NA,TRBV7-2,TGTGCCAGCAGCTTAGGCAGGGTCGGTAATTCACCCCTCCACTTT,CASSLGRVGNSPLHF
TRBJ1-2,TRBD1,NA,TRBV7-9,TGTGCCAGCAGCTTAGAAGGGGGCCACCACTATGGCTACACCTTC,CASSLEGGHHYGYTF
TRBJ2-7,NA,NA,TRBV7-8,TGTGCCAGCAGCTTAGGGGGTGTGTGGGAGAGCGACGAGCAGTACTTC,CASSLGGVWESDEQYF
TRBJ1-1,NA,NA,TRBV2,TGTGCCAGCAGGCGACAGACCGGATGGGTGAACACTGAAGCTTTCTTT,CASRRQTGWVNTEAFF
TRBJ1-3,TRBD1,NA,TRBV5-1,TGCGCCAGCAGCCCAGGGGGCGATGGAAACACCATATATTTT,CASSPGGDGNTIYF
TRBJ2-1,TRBD2,NA,TRBV6-2/TRBV6-3,TGTGCCAGCAGTTCTAGCGGGAGTAGGTCCTACAATGAGCAGTTCTTC,CASSSSGSRSYNEQFF
TRBJ2-6,NA,NA,TRBV5-4,TGTGCCAGCAGCTTAGGGGGGAGGGCGAGTGGGGCCAACGTCCTGACTTTC,CASSLGGRASGANVLTF
TRBJ1-1,TRBD1,NA,TRBV5-1,TGCGCCAGCAGAATCGGACAGGGAGTCTACACTGAAGCTTTCTTT,CASRIGQGVYTEAFF
TRBJ1-1,NA,NA,TRBV5-1,TGCGCCAGCAGCTTCGGGGTGGGGGCGAACACTGAAGCTTTCTTT,CASSFGVGANTEAFF
TRBJ1-5,TRBD1,NA,TRBV27,TGTGCCAGCAGTTTCTCGACAGGGACCAGCAATCAGCCCCAGCATTTT,CASSFSTGTSNQPQHF
TRBJ2-1,TRBD2,once,TRBV4-1,TGCGCCAGCAGCCAAGTGGCGACTAGCGGGTACAATGAGCAGTTCTTC,CASSQVATSGYNEQFF
TRBJ2-3,TRBD1,NA,TRBV5-1,TGCGCCAGCAGCGTCTCCGGGACAGGGTCCGCAGATACGCAGTATTTT,CASSVSGTGSADTQYF
TRBJ2-7,NA,NA,TRBV6-6,TGTGCCAGCAGTTTAGATCCAACCTACGAGCAGTACTTC,CASSLDPTYEQYF